Following are 9 T cell receptor beta chains from one sample sequenced in a study of PD-1 blockade in classical Hodgkin lymphoma. Clones were read by immunoSEQ multiplex PCR, and TCRdb kept only the in-frame ones, dropping some. The sample lists about 98,000 clones, 92% occurring once. All the patients suffered relapse after autologous stem cell transplantation, and brentuximab vedotin exposure differed. This sample comprised peripheral blood mononuclear cells (PBMCs), obtained at baseline. Receptors were obtained from a human donor with classical Hodgkin lymphoma.

This chain uses TRBV5-1 with TRBJ2-1; 12 bases are a match to TRBD2. The CDR3 contains 16 residues. The germline V gene encodes CDR1 SGHRS and CDR2 YFSETQ. V dropped 0 bases and J dropped 6; count of bases not matched to a gene: 4. The CDR3 sequence: CASSLEGTSGRNEQFF. CDR3 in DNA: TGCGCCAGCAGCTTGGAAGGGACTAGCGGGCGCAATGAGCAGTTCTTC.

This chain joins TRBV6-6 and TRBJ1-1, with 9 positions matching TRBD1. This CDR3 spans 16 amino acids. With V trimmed by 6 bases and J by 3 bases, 11 bases remained unmatched. Germline-derived CDR1 and CDR2 are MNHNY and SVGAGI (reference sequence). The CDR3 DNA reads TGTGCCAGCAGCCGATCCCTACAGGGGGCAGACACTGAAGCTTTCTTT. This codes for CASSRSLQGADTEAFF.

This chain joins TRBV21-1 and TRBJ2-7; the D call TRBD1 from the table was never checked on the DNA. TRBV21-1 is recorded as a pseudogene. This CDR3 is built from 15 residues. The CDR3 DNA reads as TGTGCCAGCAGCAACGGAGCCAGGGGCTCCTACGAGCAGTACTTC. Translating it yields CASSNGARGSYEQYF.

V usage is TRBV6-5 and J usage is TRBJ2-1, with a tentative D call TRBD2 (6 bases). Germline V gene lookup returns CDR1 MNHEY and CDR2 SVGAGI. V dropped 10 bases and J dropped 3 bases, with 13 bases sitting between them. The CDR3 is 13 amino acids. The CDR3 coding sequence is TGTGCCACCTCTGGAGGGTTCTACAATGAGCAGTTCTTC. It specifies CATSGGFYNEQFF.

The chain joins TRBV30 to TRBJ1-1; D perhaps matches TRBD1 (6 bases). CDR1 GTSNPN and CDR2 SVGIG come from the germline V gene (reference sequence). V was pared by 3 bases and J by 8 bases, with 13 bases between. The CDR3 length is 12 residues. This CDR3 is CAWSQTGKEAFF. CDR3 nucleotide sequence: TGTGCCTGGAGCCAAACAGGGAAGGAAGCTTTCTTT.

The chain has TRBV7-6 and TRBJ1-1, with D maybe TRBD1 (5 bases). CDR3 size: 13 residues. V lost 1 base to trimming and J lost 5 bases, with 8 bases between them. Germline V lookup: CDR1 SGHVS, CDR2 FNYEAQ. The CDR3 nucleotides are TGTGCCAGCAGCTTAGGTGGGGGGACTGAAGCTTTCTTT. Protein: CASSLGGGTEAFF. Combining the CDR3 with reference TRBV7-6 and TRBJ1-1 gives the whole variable domain GAGVSQSPRYKVTKRGQDVALRCDPISGHVSLYWYRQALGQGPEFLTYFNYEAQQDKSGLPNDRFSAERPEGSISTLTIQRTEQRDSAMYRCASSLGGGTEAFFGQGTRLTVV.

DNA for the CDR3: TGTGCCAGCAGCTGGACCGGGACAGTCAATGAGCAGTTCTTC. It translates to CASSWTGTVNEQFF. The chain recombines TRBV5-6 with TRBJ2-1, with 7 bases lining up with TRBD1. V dropped 3 bases and J dropped 6; count of bases not matched to a gene: 6. CDR1 and CDR2 from the germline V gene are SGHDT and YYEEEE. The CDR3 totals 14 residues.

V gene TRBV9 combines with J gene TRBJ2-7; 8 nucleotides agree with TRBD1. CDR1 is SGDLS and CDR2 is YYNGEE in the germline V gene. V lost 4 bases and J lost 3; bases outside the gene matches: 6. This CDR3 region has 14 residues. The CDR3 coding sequence is TGTGCCAGCAGCTTCGGACAGGGCGGCTACGAGCAGTACTTC. It specifies CASSFGQGGYEQYF.

V usage is TRBV5-1 and J usage is TRBJ2-2, with TRBD2 matching over 11 bases. After removal of 7 bases from V and 5 bases from J, the junction contained 10 bases not matched to a gene. The CDR3 loop spans 16 amino acids. Germline-derived CDR1 and CDR2 are SGHRS and YFSETQ. This chain's CDR3 is CASSTTSGSRTGELFF. CDR3 sequence (DNA): TGCGCCAGCTCTACTACTAGCGGGAGTCGGACCGGGGAGCTGTTTTTT.